Below, one T cell receptor (beta chain) is given with its context. What antigen it recognizes has not been identified. No base quality values were provided; no much bigger clone lies one nucleotide off. Genomic DNA was extracted from sorted cells for sequencing of the TCRbeta CDR3 region. The immunoSEQ Assay was used for sequencing of TCRbeta CDR3 regions. In TCRdb, the immuneACCESS table is reduced to in-frame sequences with V and J assigned. These tables do not hold every clone; where another copy was compared, an unresolved V gene accounts for under half, and the others remain unexplained. This sample has 100,000 to 120,000 clones in its table, and around 93% of those were observed once. Around 0.61% of the sample comes from the top ten. This entry is derived from a study of OX40 agonist ivuxolimab in advanced cancers. Regarding the study in general: The costimulatory receptor OX40 (CD134) was targeted by ivuxolimab, a fully human IgG2 agonistic monoclonal antibody. Partial responses occurred in three dose-escalation patients: two with cutaneous melanoma and one with hepatocellular carcinoma. The monotherapy dose-escalation portion (N ≈ 50 patients) of the phase I ivuxolimab trial is reported in the paper. Prior anti-PD-1, anti-PD-L1 or anti-CTLA-4 therapy was permitted, and 35% to 40% of dose-escalation patients had received checkpoint inhibitors. Of the 50 to 55 dose-escalation patients, hepatocellular carcinoma was present in around 20, melanoma in some 15, renal cell carcinoma in 9 and head and neck cancer in 9. Intravenous ivuxolimab was administered to patients every 2 weeks at six dose levels: 0.01, 0.1, 0.3, 1.5, 3 and 10 mg/kg. In the dose-escalation cohort, roughly 80% of patients were male, and the mean age was roughly 60 years, with a range of 23 to 79. The point of sequencing TCRbeta in the periphery was to test whether ivuxolimab changed TCR sequence diversity and drove clonal T-cell expansion. Broad study findings and their caveats: Low levels of normalized T-cell clonal expansion were also seen in some patients who did not respond. In partial responders in the 0.1-3.0 mg/kg groups, normalized peripheral clonal expansion was found to be among the lowest, especially among CD8+ T cells. At doses of 0.1 to 3.0 mg/kg, clonal expansion of both CD4+ and CD8+ T cells in blood was seen between baseline and week 6. Which antigens the clonally expanded peripheral T cells were specific for was not determined. After ivuxolimab, expanded clones were on average more numerous among CD8+ T cells than among CD4+ T cells.

The CDR3 spans 15 residues, from the cysteine through the phenylalanine. Of the read, only the CDR3 DNA is kept; its 45 bases are in frame from base 1. V is trimmed back by 4 bases and J by 10 bases, and the junction contains 13 bases that no gene match accounts for. CDR1 MNHEY and CDR2 SVGAGI are derived from the germline V gene. The trial excluded patients who had a history of autoimmune disease or who were on systemic immunosuppression. Peripheral blood for TCR sequencing was collected from all dose cohorts at baseline, on cycle 4 day 1, and on cycle 7 day 1. The samples were drawn from a first-in-human, open-label, multicenter phase I dose-escalation trial of ivuxolimab. Adults with locally advanced or metastatic melanoma, renal cell, hepatocellular, or head and neck squamous cell carcinoma were enrolled in the trial. Before TCR sequencing, CD4+ T cells and CD8+ T cells were sorted from peripheral blood as separate populations.

The chain joins TRBV6-5 to TRBJ2-1, with 7 bases in between that match TRBD2. This receptor was taken from an adult with an advanced solid tumor such as melanoma, head and neck, liver or kidney cancer. The sample here was CD4+ or CD8+ T cells sorted from blood, taken in a trial of the OX40 agonist ivuxolimab. The nucleotide sequence is given as TGTGCCAGCAGTTCTTGGTCGGGGACGCGGGGGGAGCAGTTCTTC. This sequence encodes CASSSWSGTRGEQFF.